These 21 T cell receptor beta chains were all obtained from the same sample, sequenced in a study of blood T cell repertoires in COVID-19. Sequencing was performed with immunoSEQ multiplex PCR; in TCRdb, only in-frame clones are kept and a portion is missing. The table shows hundreds of thousands of clones, with 86% occurring only once. Source material: PBMCs or T cells enriched from blood (not recorded which). The receptors were sampled from a man aged 40-49 years who had recovered from COVID-19.

Note on this clone: One junction end disagrees with the germline gene, perhaps due to a read error. V and J are TRBV6-5 and TRBJ1-2; no reliable D call. The CDR3 consists of 10 residues. CDR1 and CDR2 (germline): MNHEY, SVGAGI. The CDR3 DNA follows: TGTGCCAGCAGGGAGAGGTCTTGGGCCTTC. Translating it yields CASRERSWAF.

On this clone: The junction shows a germline mismatch at one end, possibly a read error. This chain uses TRBV6-1 with TRBJ1-2, with D perhaps TRBD1 (6 bases). Germline V gene lookup returns CDR1 MNHNS and CDR2 SASEGT. The CDR3 is 15 amino acids. For the CDR3, the DNA is TGTGCCAGCAGGGAAGACCAGGGGCGGTATGGTGGCTACACCTTC. It encodes CASREDQGRYGGYTF.

The gene calls are TRBV21-1 and TRBJ1-2; no check of the table's D call, TRBD1, against the DNA was made. TRBV21-1 is a listed pseudogene. The CDR3 has 15 amino acids. CDR3 amino acids: CASSKGGQTNYGYTF. The CDR3 coding sequence is TGTGCCAGCAGCAAAGGGGGACAGACTAACTATGGCTACACCTTC.

This CDR3 reads CASSLVYGGANVLTF. CDR3 in DNA: TGTGCCAGCAGCTTGGTTTATGGCGGGGCCAACGTCCTGACTTTC. This chain joins TRBV5-4 and TRBJ2-6; unclear D gene. The CDR3 totals 15 residues. The ends were cut back, 0 bases at V and 4 bases at J, with 8 bases in the middle. Germline V lookup: CDR1 SGHNT, CDR2 YYREEE (reference sequence).

This chain connects TRBV3-1 (or the pseudogene TRBV3-2) to TRBJ1-1; the D gene is possibly TRBD1 (5 bases). The CDR3 length is 18 residues. Germline lookup yields CDR1 LGHDT and CDR2 YNNKEL (reference sequence). V lost 1 base to trimming and J lost 4 bases, with 22 bases between them. In nucleotides, the CDR3 is TGTGCCAGCAGCCAAGCAGGGTCGGTCGTGTTGTTGACCACTGAAGCTTTCTTT. Encoded protein: CASSQAGSVVLLTTEAFF.

V usage is TRBV4-1 and J usage is TRBJ2-7; the D is unclear. Trimming took off 1 base at V and 6 bases at J, with 22 bases between the two ends. The CDR3 consists of 17 residues. CDR1 is MGHRA, CDR2 YSYEKL, per germline. In DNA, the CDR3 is TGCGCCAGCAGCCAAGTTGCTAGTATAAAGAGTTCAATCGAGCAGTACTTC. Amino acids: CASSQVASIKSSIEQYF.

The J gene is TRBJ1-6, the V gene TRBV5-6; 8 bases are shared with TRBD1. With 4 bases clipped from V and 6 bases from J, the junction kept 6 bases outside the gene matches. Germline V gene lookup returns CDR1 SGHDT and CDR2 YYEEEE. The CDR3 consists of 15 residues. For the CDR3, the DNA is TGTGCCAGCAGCGGGTGGACAGGGTCTAATTCACCCCTCCACTTT. Residues: CASSGWTGSNSPLHF.

The V gene is TRBV5-1, the J gene TRBJ1-6; 8 positions agree with TRBD1. V lost 4 bases, J lost 11 bases, and 11 bases stayed unmatched. This CDR3 is built from 15 residues. Looked up from germline, CDR1 is SGHRS and CDR2 is YFSETQ. This CDR3 is CASSPGTGSETPLHF. The CDR3 region has the DNA TGCGCCAGCAGCCCGGGGACAGGATCGGAGACACCCCTCCACTTT.

The V gene is TRBV28, the J gene TRBJ2-7, with TRBD2 matching over 8 bases. V lost 7 bases to trimming and J lost 4 bases; unmatched junction nucleotides: 6. Germline CDR1 and CDR2: MDHEN and SYDVKM. CDR3 length equals 13 residues. DNA of the CDR3: TGTGCCAGCACCCTTCGGGGGGGGTACGAGCAGTACTTC. As protein: CASTLRGGYEQYF.

The rearrangement uses TRBV5-5 and TRBJ2-7, with D possibly matching TRBD2 (5 bases). Germline lookup yields CDR1 SGHKS and CDR2 YYEKEE (reference sequence). V lost 4 bases to trimming and J lost 5 bases, with 10 bases between them. This CDR3 region has 12 residues. CDR3: CASSQLANEQYF. DNA of the CDR3: TGTGCCAGCAGCCAGTTAGCGAACGAGCAGTACTTC.

The rearrangement joins TRBV30 to TRBJ2-3, with a tentative D call TRBD2 (6 bases). CDR3 length: 14 residues. From germline, CDR1 is GTSNPN and CDR2 SVGIG (reference sequence). V lost 1 base to trimming and J lost 8 bases, with 16 bases between them. The CDR3, as DNA: TGTGCCTGGAGTGCAGGCCGGGGGTATTCTACGCAGTATTTT. Its translation: CAWSAGRGYSTQYF.

The V and J genes are TRBV3-1 (or the pseudogene TRBV3-2) and TRBJ2-2; 10 nucleotides line up with TRBD2. Germline-derived CDR1 and CDR2 are LGHDT and YNNKEL (reference sequence). This CDR3 is built from 16 residues. After removal of 0 bases from V and 6 bases from J, the junction contained 4 bases not matched to a gene. The CDR3 sequence is CASSQDKAGGPGELFF. CDR3 DNA: TGTGCCAGCAGCCAAGACAAAGCGGGGGGGCCCGGGGAGCTGTTTTTT.

This clone was recorded only once. This sequence joins TRBV6-5 and TRBJ1-4, with 11 nucleotides matching TRBD1. This CDR3 contains 16 residues. The germline V gene has CDR1 MNHEY and CDR2 SVGAGI. V was clipped by 4 bases and J by 2 bases; unmatched bases: 3. In DNA form, the CDR3 reads TGTGCCAGCAGTTCGGGACAGGGGGGGACTAATGAAAAACTGTTTTTT. It is translated as CASSSGQGGTNEKLFF.

The chain links TRBV19 to TRBJ2-2; TRBD1 matches 7 bases. The CDR3 runs 15 residues. Looked up from germline, CDR1 is LNHDA and CDR2 is SQIVND (reference sequence). V dropped 4 bases and J dropped 4; count of bases not matched to a gene: 6. The CDR3 spells CASSTDRVGTGELFF. The CDR3 nucleotides are TGTGCCAGTAGTACCGACAGGGTTGGCACCGGGGAGCTGTTTTTT.

The chain couples TRBV30 to TRBJ2-7; D may be TRBD2 (5 bases). V lost 4 bases, J lost 5 bases, and 9 bases lay in between. The CDR3 runs to 11 residues. Germline V gene data show CDR1 as GTSNPN and CDR2 as SVGIG (reference sequence). In DNA, the CDR3 is TGTGCCTGGAATGAGGGCGACGAGCAGTACTTC. This sequence encodes CAWNEGDEQYF. The full variable domain, completed using reference TRBV30 and TRBJ2-7, is SQTIHQWPATLVQPVGSPLSLECTVEGTSNPNLYWYRQAAGRGLQLLFYSVGIGQISSEVPQNLSASRPQDRQFILSSKKLLLSDSGFYLCAWNEGDEQYFGPGTRLTVT.

The V and J genes are TRBV7-9 and TRBJ2-3; unclear D gene. V was shortened by 2 bases and J by 2 bases, with 14 bases between the two germline ends. The CDR3 is 16 amino acids. Germline assignment: CDR1 SEHNR and CDR2 FQNEAQ (reference sequence). The CDR3 DNA is TGTGCCAGCAGCTTATCCCAAGACACTGTCACAGATACGCAGTATTTT. It translates to CASSLSQDTVTDTQYF.

The V and J genes are TRBV5-1 and TRBJ1-6, with TRBD1 as a possible D gene (6 bases). The CDR3 runs to 18 residues. Trimming left V 0 bases short and J 0 bases short, with 13 bases between. Germline CDR1 is SGHRS and CDR2 is YFSETQ. CDR3 residues: CASSLEGQGSSYNSPLHF. The DNA of the CDR3 is TGCGCCAGCAGCTTGGAGGGGCAGGGGAGCTCCTATAATTCACCCCTCCACTTT. The full variable domain, rest sourced from reference TRBV5-1 and TRBJ1-6, is KAGVTQTPRYLIKTRGQQVTLSCSPISGHRSVSWYQQTPGQGLQFLFEYFSETQRNKGNFPGRFSGRQFSNSRSEMNVSTLELGDSALYLCASSLEGQGSSYNSPLHFGNGTRLTVT.

In its sample, this clone was seen once. The chain links TRBV5-4 to TRBJ2-5, with 8 bases lining up with TRBD2. V was pared by 4 bases and J by 2 bases, with 10 bases of the junction left unmatched. This CDR3 spans 16 amino acids. CDR1 and CDR2 from the germline V gene are SGHNT and YYREEE (reference sequence). CDR3 nucleotide sequence: TGTGCCAGCAGCCACCCGGCGGGAGGACTTCAAGAGACCCAGTACTTC. Amino acid sequence: CASSHPAGGLQETQYF.

This chain uses TRBV6-5 with TRBJ2-7, with 7 bases fitting TRBD1. CDR1 and CDR2 from the germline V gene are MNHEY and SVGAGI. The length of the CDR3 is 16 residues. V was clipped by 0 bases and J by 2 bases; unmatched bases: 7. The CDR3 region has the DNA TGTGCCAGCAGTTACTCCGCGGGCAGGGGGACCTACGAGCAGTACTTC. Its translation is CASSYSAGRGTYEQYF.

The V gene is TRBV27, the J gene TRBJ2-3, with D possibly matching TRBD1 (6 bases). The germline gives CDR1 MNHEY, CDR2 SMNVEV (reference sequence). Trimming stripped 7 bases from V and 6 bases from J, with 8 bases between. This CDR3 spans 11 amino acids. CDR3: CASITGDTQYF. Written as DNA, the CDR3 is TGTGCCAGCATTACAGGGGATACGCAGTATTTT.

The CDR3: CASMMGPEQFF. CDR3 bases: TGTGCCAGCATGATGGGGCCTGAGCAGTTCTTC. The chain combines TRBV28 with TRBJ2-1; possible D gene TRBD1, 5 bases. CDR1 and CDR2 (germline): MDHEN, SYDVKM. The CDR3 is 11 residues long. V was pared by 7 bases and J by 9 bases, with 10 bases between.